The 30 T cell receptor beta chains below come from one sample, sequenced in a study of siplizumab effects on memory and regulatory T cells. Data came from immunoSEQ multiplex PCR; TCRdb stores just in-frame clones and leaves some out. Among about 87,000 clones listed, 90% to 95% were seen once. Input material: non-Treg CD4+ T cells sorted from blood. These receptors came from a human donor in good health.

This chain connects TRBV19 to TRBJ2-1; D perhaps matches TRBD1 (6 bases). Looked up from germline, CDR1 is LNHDA and CDR2 is SQIVND (reference sequence). V was clipped by 6 bases and J by 5 bases, with 11 bases between them. This CDR3 has 13 amino acids. Written as DNA, the CDR3 is TGTGCCAGTAGACAACAGGGAGACAATGAGCAGTTCTTC. This codes for CASRQQGDNEQFF.

The chain uses TRBV7-8 and TRBJ2-2, with 8 bases lining up with TRBD2. V lost 6 bases, J lost 0 bases, and 6 bases stayed unmatched. Per the germline V gene, CDR1 is SGHVS and CDR2 is FQNEAQ. This CDR3 has 16 amino acids. CDR3 loop: CASRPLAVTNTGELFF. CDR3 nucleotide sequence: TGTGCCAGCAGGCCACTAGCGGTAACGAACACCGGGGAGCTGTTTTTT.

The V call is TRBV5-4, the J call TRBJ2-7; D possibly uses TRBD1 or TRBD2 (5 bases each). Germline V gene data show CDR1 as SGHNT and CDR2 as YYREEE (reference sequence). CDR3 length equals 13 residues. Trimming removed 1 base from V and 6 bases from J, with 11 bases in between. CDR3 nucleotide sequence: TGTGCCAGCAGCTTGAAGGGTGGGGGCGAGCAGTACTTC. It translates to CASSLKGGGEQYF.

This sequence joins TRBV19 and TRBJ2-7, with TRBD1 as a possible D gene (6 bases). The germline V and J ends were trimmed by 0 bases and 3 bases, with 24 bases remaining between them. Germline CDR1 LNHDA, CDR2 SQIVND (reference sequence). The CDR3 contains 19 residues. The CDR3 loop reads CASSIDLGGMRGTHYEQYF. In DNA, the CDR3 is TGTGCCAGTAGTATAGATCTTGGGGGAATGAGAGGGACACACTACGAGCAGTACTTC. Complete variable domain (other parts from reference TRBV19 and TRBJ2-7): DGGITQSPKYLFRKEGQNVTLSCEQNLNHDAMYWYRQDPGQGLRLIYYSQIVNDFQKGDIAEGYSVSREKKESFPLTVTSAQKNPTAFYLCASSIDLGGMRGTHYEQYFGPGTRLTVT.

The V and J genes are TRBV30 and TRBJ2-3; TRBD2 matches at 11 bases. This CDR3 has 14 residues. Germline trimming cut 8 bases from V and 1 base from J; bases unmatched to any gene: 5. Germline V gene sequence: CDR1 GTSNPN, CDR2 SVGIG (reference sequence). CDR3 coding DNA: TGTGCCGGTAGCGGGAGGGCGGGCACAGATACGCAGTATTTT. Residues: CAGSGRAGTDTQYF. Supplemented by reference TRBV30 and TRBJ2-3, the full variable domain reads SQTIHQWPATLVQPVGSPLSLECTVEGTSNPNLYWYRQAAGRGLQLLFYSVGIGQISSEVPQNLSASRPQDRQFILSSKKLLLSDSGFYLCAGSGRAGTDTQYFGPGTRLTVL.

The CDR3 DNA sequence: TGTGCCAGCAGCCAGGCTGGATTCTATGGCTACACCTTC. Encoded protein: CASSQAGFYGYTF. The J gene is TRBJ1-2, the V gene TRBV5-5; D is ambiguous. Germline values: CDR1 SGHKS, CDR2 YYEKEE (reference sequence). The CDR3 consists of 13 residues. V gave up 4 bases and J gave up 4 bases, with 11 bases separating them.

The chain combines TRBV4-1 with TRBJ1-5, with a tentative D call TRBD1 (5 bases). V shed 0 bases and J shed 4 bases, with 10 bases lying between them. Germline CDR1 MGHRA, CDR2 YSYEKL. This CDR3 is built from 15 residues. The CDR3 nucleotides are TGCGCCAGCAGCCAAGATTCAGGGCTGAATCAGCCCCAGCATTTT. This encodes CASSQDSGLNQPQHF.

V gene TRBV18 combines with J gene TRBJ2-7; 8 positions match TRBD1. The CDR3 totals 15 residues. Trimming took 6 bases from V and 2 from J; bases not matched to a gene: 9. Germline assignment: CDR1 KGHSH and CDR2 LQKENI. The CDR3 region is CASSPIRTGTYEQYF. The CDR3 nucleotides read TGTGCCAGCTCGCCTATACGGACAGGGACCTACGAGCAGTACTTC.

This rearrangement joins TRBV5-1 to TRBJ2-7, with 7 bases lining up with TRBD1. The length of the CDR3 is 14 residues. Trimming at V came to 3 bases and at J to 3 bases, leaving 6 bases not matched to a gene. Germline lookup yields CDR1 SGHRS and CDR2 YFSETQ. The chain's CDR3 is CASSWTGDGYEQYF. CDR3 bases: TGCGCCAGCAGCTGGACAGGCGACGGCTACGAGCAGTACTTC.

This chain connects TRBV5-4 to TRBJ2-1; D could derive from TRBD1 or TRBD2 (5 bases each). CDR3 size: 16 residues. Germline loops: CDR1 SGHNT, CDR2 YYREEE (reference sequence). The V end was cut by 4 bases, the J end by 10 bases, with 24 bases between. CDR3 coding DNA: TGTGCCAGCAGCCGCCGAGGGGCCGGAGCAGTCATGGAGCAGTTCTTC. This translates into CASSRRGAGAVMEQFF. Filled out from reference TRBV5-4 and TRBJ2-1, the complete variable domain reads ETGVTQSPTHLIKTRGQQVTLRCSSQSGHNTVSWYQQALGQGPQFIFQYYREEENGRGNFPPRFSGLQFPNYSSELNVNALELDDSALYLCASSRRGAGAVMEQFFGPGTRLTVL.

This clone was detected once. J is TRBJ2-3 and V is TRBV11-3; 8 bases match TRBD1. J gave up 0 bases and V 2 bases, and 1 base lay outside the gene matches. This CDR3 comprises 15 residues. CDR1 is SGHNT and CDR2 is YENEEA in the germline V gene. Written as DNA, the CDR3 is TGTGCCAGCAGCTTACAGGGGGCGAGCACAGATACGCAGTATTTT. It specifies CASSLQGASTDTQYF.

As concerns this clone: A read error may produce the germline difference seen at one junction end. Other DNA sequences in the sample encode the same CDR3. The rearrangement uses TRBV4-1 and TRBJ1-1; D is unclear. The CDR3 spans 15 residues. Per the germline V gene, CDR1 is MGHRA and CDR2 is YSYEKL. As DNA, the CDR3 is TGCGCCAGCAGCCAAGATCAGGCCGAGAACACTGAAGCCTTCTTT. Encoded protein: CASSQDQAENTEAFF.

The rearrangement links TRBV7-2 to TRBJ2-7; weak D call: TRBD2 (5 bases). The CDR3 consists of 11 residues. Trimming removed 11 bases from V and 6 bases from J, with 14 bases in between. Germline lookup yields CDR1 SGHTA and CDR2 FQGNSA. DNA of the CDR3: TGTGCCGCCGGGGATCCTGTCGAGCAGTACTTC. This gives the protein CAAGDPVEQYF.

This clone was seen only a few times. CDR3: CASSDSWGYTF. CDR3 nucleotides: TGTGCCAGCAGTGATTCATGGGGCTACACCTTC. V is TRBV25-1 and J is TRBJ1-2; D gene uncertain. CDR3 length: 11 amino acids. The V end was cut by 3 bases, the J end by 8 bases, with 7 bases between. CDR1 MGHDK and CDR2 SYGVNS come from the germline V gene.

The J gene is TRBJ2-7, the V gene TRBV27; 9 nucleotides match TRBD1. In germline, CDR1 is MNHEY, CDR2 SMNVEV (reference sequence). J lost 2 bases, V lost 2 bases, and 1 base had no gene match. There are 14 residues in the CDR3. CDR3 bases: TGTGCCAGCAGTTTAAGGGACAGGGCCTACGAGCAGTACTTC. This gives the protein CASSLRDRAYEQYF.

This clone turned up a few times. The rearrangement uses TRBV27 and TRBJ1-1; 8 nucleotides agree with TRBD1. Trimming removed 7 bases from V and 4 bases from J; junction bases left unmatched: 5. Germline V gives CDR1 MNHEY, CDR2 SMNVEV (reference sequence). The CDR3 totals 13 residues. CDR3 protein: CASIDRGGTEAFF. Here the CDR3 DNA reads TGTGCCAGCATTGACAGGGGAGGCACTGAAGCTTTCTTT.

The rearrangement joins TRBV29-1 to TRBJ1-6; D unclear. Germline V gives CDR1 SQVTM, CDR2 ANQGSEA. This CDR3 has 13 residues. V was trimmed by 4 bases and J by 7 bases, leaving 11 bases between them. DNA of the CDR3: TGCAGCGTTGTGGCAGGTAGCAATTCACCCCTCCACTTT. Its translation: CSVVAGSNSPLHF.

This rearrangement joins TRBV18 to TRBJ1-1; TRBD1 matches 8 bases. CDR1 is KGHSH and CDR2 is LQKENI in the germline V gene. V lost 3 bases and J lost 4; bases outside the gene matches: 7. The CDR3 is 15 residues long. The CDR3 loop is CASSPLDRGATEAFF. The CDR3 coding sequence is TGTGCCAGCTCACCCCTCGACAGGGGAGCCACTGAAGCTTTCTTT.

The rearrangement links TRBV5-5 to TRBJ2-2; 9 positions agree with TRBD2. This CDR3 comprises 18 residues. Germline CDR1 reads SGHKS; CDR2 reads YYEKEE (reference sequence). V was pared by 7 bases and J by 4 bases, with 17 bases of the junction left unmatched. The CDR3 DNA is TGTGCCAGCCGACCGGGAATAGCGGGGGATCGTGGCACCGGGGAGCTGTTTTTT. Its protein is CASRPGIAGDRGTGELFF.

This clone occurred once. The V call is TRBV7-2, the J call TRBJ1-2; the D is unclear. This CDR3 region has 16 residues. Germline-derived CDR1 and CDR2 are SGHTA and FQGNSA. Trimming shortened V by 3 bases and J by 8 bases, and 22 bases separated the two germline ends. CDR3 sequence: CASSFNADAQSGGYTF. DNA of the CDR3: TGTGCCAGCAGCTTCAACGCCGACGCCCAAAGTGGGGGCTACACCTTC.

The genes are TRBV7-9 and TRBJ1-2; TRBD1 matches 8 bases. CDR1 is SEHNR and CDR2 is FQNEAQ in the germline V gene (reference sequence). The CDR3 runs to 14 residues. With V trimmed by 4 bases and J by 6 bases, 7 bases remained unmatched. CDR3 coding DNA: TGTGCCAGCAGCTCACAGACAGGGGTCGATGGCTACACCTTC. This sequence encodes CASSSQTGVDGYTF.

Comments on this clone: Germline and junction disagree at one end, which may indicate a read error. The J gene is TRBJ2-6, the V gene TRBV30; TRBD2 might be the D (6 bases). The CDR3 consists of 14 residues. The germline V gene has CDR1 GTSNPN and CDR2 SVGIG (reference sequence). The CDR3 reads CAWRMGGGPNVLTF. The CDR3 DNA reads as TGTGCCTGGAGAATGGGGGGTGGGCCCAACGTCCTGACTTTC. Looking up the rest from reference TRBV30 and TRBJ2-6 gives the full variable domain: SQTIHQWPATLVQPVGSPLSLECTVEGTSNPNLYWYRQAAGRGLQLLFYSVGIGQISSEVPQNLSASRPQDRQFILSSKKLLLSDSGFYLCAWRMGGGPNVLTFGAGSRLTVL.

The CDR3 DNA is TGTGCCATCGACCCGGGACTAGCGGGAGCTGGCGAGCAGTACTTC. Translated: CAIDPGLAGAGEQYF. This sequence joins TRBV10-3 and TRBJ2-7; TRBD2 matches 14 bases. The germline V gene encodes CDR1 ENHRY and CDR2 SYGVKD. The CDR3 consists of 15 residues. V was clipped by 8 bases and J by 6 bases; unmatched bases: 9.

This chain joins TRBV6-1 and TRBJ1-3; D perhaps matches TRBD1 (5 bases). V was pared by 2 bases and J by 4 bases, with 12 bases between. The CDR3 totals 15 residues. Germline lookup yields CDR1 MNHNS and CDR2 SASEGT. The CDR3 sequence: CASSEPWGSGNTIYF. CDR3 nucleotide sequence: TGTGCCAGCAGTGAACCCTGGGGCTCCGGAAACACCATATATTTT.

This clone was detected once. This chain uses TRBV29-1 with TRBJ1-2; D perhaps matches TRBD1 (5 bases). V gave up 0 bases and J gave up 4 bases, with 15 bases separating them. Germline values: CDR1 SQVTM, CDR2 ANQGSEA. The CDR3 extends over 15 amino acids. The CDR3 coding sequence is TGCAGCGTTGAAGAGGCGGGGGGATGGGGCTATGGCTACACCTTC. This gives the protein CSVEEAGGWGYGYTF.

V and J are TRBV9 and TRBJ1-6, with D unresolved. The germline CDR1 and CDR2 sequences are SGDLS and YYNGEE. V was clipped by 0 bases and J by 4 bases, with 8 bases between them. The CDR3 runs 15 residues. DNA of the CDR3: TGTGCCAGCAGCGTAGGGGGAGATTATAATTCACCCCTCCACTTT. It encodes CASSVGGDYNSPLHF.

V gene TRBV7-8 combines with J gene TRBJ2-2; D is unclear. The V end lost 1 base, the J end lost 4 bases, and 10 bases lay between the germline ends. This CDR3 has 15 residues. Germline V gene sequence: CDR1 SGHVS, CDR2 FQNEAQ. The CDR3 sequence is CASSLGGPGTGELFF. The CDR3 DNA is TGTGCCAGCAGCTTAGGAGGTCCGGGCACCGGGGAGCTGTTTTTT.

The chain has TRBV30 and TRBJ1-4, with a weak D call TRBD1 (5 bases). This CDR3 region has 14 residues. The V end was cut by 2 bases, the J end by 10 bases, with 17 bases between. Germline V gene sequence: CDR1 GTSNPN, CDR2 SVGIG (reference sequence). CDR3 sequence (DNA): TGTGCCTGGAGTCCCGCGGAGGGGCAAGGAAAACTGTTTTTT. Its protein is CAWSPAEGQGKLFF.

The chain uses TRBV25-1 and TRBJ2-4; the D is unclear. Trimming left V 5 bases short and J 0 bases short, with 8 bases between. Germline V gene data show CDR1 as MGHDK and CDR2 as SYGVNS. This CDR3 contains 14 residues. CDR3: CASSPATAKNIQYF. Written as DNA, the CDR3 is TGTGCCAGCAGTCCCGCGACAGCCAAAAACATTCAGTACTTC.

The chain links TRBV11-3 to TRBJ2-1, with 12 bases lining up with TRBD2. Germline-derived CDR1 and CDR2 are SGHNT and YENEEA. The CDR3 is 15 amino acids. V lost 8 bases to trimming and J lost 7 bases; unmatched junction nucleotides: 9. CDR3 bases: TGTGCCAGCTCCGAGGGGCTAGCGGGAGGGAATGAGCAGTTCTTC. Its translation: CASSEGLAGGNEQFF.